This T cell receptor beta chain was retrieved from a study of cytomegalovirus exposure and HLA in healthy donors. Study conclusions and caveats: Reports indicated that the classifier achieved high specificity and sensitivity in diagnosing cytomegalovirus status. TCR beta chain V- and J-gene trimming was linked, in a later analysis, to a missense variant in DCLRE1C. Reports state that TCR beta sequences accurately predicted most subjects' HLA-A and HLA-B alleles. An ancestry cluster, one associated with Asian ancestry, reportedly showed fewer N-insertions than the roughly 700-donor mean in a later analysis.

Researchers ran the PCR with 60 Vbeta and 13 Jbeta primers. Here immunoSEQ multiplex PCR was the method, and the copy in TCRdb shows in-frame clones only, minus some. The data contain fewer than 200,000 clones, more than 65% of them singletons. As regards this clone: Its cognate antigen is unknown.

The receptor was derived from a man between 35 and 55 years old in good health and CMV-seropositive. The sequenced sample was PBMCs.

As DNA, the CDR3 is TGTGCCAGCAGAAAGGGACTAGCGGGAGAGTATGAGCAGTTCTTC. Its protein is CASRKGLAGEYEQFF. The rearrangement links TRBV27 to TRBJ2-1; TRBD2 matches 14 bases. The CDR3 spans 15 residues. From germline, CDR1 is MNHEY and CDR2 SMNVEV (reference sequence). J was trimmed by 8 bases and V by 6 bases; bases with no gene match: 6.